The subject of this entry is one T cell receptor (beta chain). Antigen: not known. TCRdb called the 5' RACE reads again in MiXCR, with one record for every CDR3 protein. The repertoire has some 400,000 distinct CDR3 sequences, roughly a sixth of them found once; the top ten carry 15% to 20%. The data stem from a study of T cells after yellow fever vaccination. The CDR3 runs to 15 residues. J lost 10 bases, V lost 4 bases, and 9 bases had no gene match. Germline-derived CDR1 and CDR2 are SGHTA and FQGTGA. The study, taken as a whole, reports: Few clonotypes appeared in both CD4 and CD8 compartments. Booster samples showed a return of most primary-vaccination clones (around 96% CD4, about 88% CD8). On re-exposure, the response was weaker but peaked faster, at day 5 versus 15.

This TCR derives from a man in his late teens or twenties who received the YFV17D yellow fever vaccine. The sequencing here drew on PBMCs, taken before the yellow fever booster vaccination. The chain recombines TRBV7-3 with TRBJ1-6; 8 nucleotides line up with TRBD1. For the CDR3, the DNA is TGTGCCAGCAGCTCTAAGACAGGGGCAGGGTCACCCCTCCACTTT. This gives the protein CASSSKTGAGSPLHF.